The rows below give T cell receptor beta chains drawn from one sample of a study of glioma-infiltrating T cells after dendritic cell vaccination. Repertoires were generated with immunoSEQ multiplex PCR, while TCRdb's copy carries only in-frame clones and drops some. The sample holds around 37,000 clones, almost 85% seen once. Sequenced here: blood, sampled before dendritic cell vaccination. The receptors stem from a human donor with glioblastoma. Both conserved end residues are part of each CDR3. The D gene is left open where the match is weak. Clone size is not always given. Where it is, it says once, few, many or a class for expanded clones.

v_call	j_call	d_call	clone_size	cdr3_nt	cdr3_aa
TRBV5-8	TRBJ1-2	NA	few	TGTGCCAGCATAAGGACAGTCCTACAAGCTAACTATGGCTACACCTTC	CASIRTVLQANYGYTF
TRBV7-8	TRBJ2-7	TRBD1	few	TGTGCCAGCAGCCAGGGCGGACAGGGGGCGATAGACGAGCAGTACTTC	CASSQGGQGAIDEQYF
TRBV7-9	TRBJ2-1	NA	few	TGTGCCAGCAGCCCACAGCACAATGAGCAGTTCTTC	CASSPQHNEQFF
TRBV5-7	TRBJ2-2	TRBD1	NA	TGTGCCAGCAGCTCGGGACAGACTAACACCGGGGAGCTGTTTTTT	CASSSGQTNTGELFF
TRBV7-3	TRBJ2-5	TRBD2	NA	TGTGCCAGCAGCCCGGCGGGACTAACTGAAGAGACCCAGTACTTC	CASSPAGLTEETQYF
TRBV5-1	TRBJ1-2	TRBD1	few	TGCGCCAGCAGCCAGTCGGACAGGGGGCTGGGGTATGGCTACACCTTC	CASSQSDRGLGYGYTF
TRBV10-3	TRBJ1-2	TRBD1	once	TGTGCCATCAGTGCGGACAGGGAGAGCTACACCTTC	CAISADRESYTF
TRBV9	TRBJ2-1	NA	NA	TGTGCCAGCAGCGTTTGGGGGAGGTATGAGCAGTTCTTC	CASSVWGRYEQFF
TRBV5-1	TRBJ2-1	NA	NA	TGCGCCAGCAGCTTGGCCGGGGTTGCAGGGGTCAATGAGCAGTTCTTC	CASSLAGVAGVNEQFF
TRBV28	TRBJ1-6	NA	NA	TGTGCCAGCAGTTTCGGGGGGGGCCGGGGGCGGTATAATTCACCCCTCCACTTT	CASSFGGGRGRYNSPLHF
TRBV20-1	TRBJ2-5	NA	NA	TGCAGCCCCCTAGAAGAGACCCAGTACTTC	CSPLEETQYF
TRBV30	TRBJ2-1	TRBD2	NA	TGTGCCTGGAGCGGTCTAGCGGGAAATGAGCAGTTCTTC	CAWSGLAGNEQFF
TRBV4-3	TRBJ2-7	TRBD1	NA	TGCGCCAGCAGCCCGGGACAGAGACCCGAGCAGTACTTC	CASSPGQRPEQYF
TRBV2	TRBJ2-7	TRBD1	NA	TGTGCCAGCAGGACCGGGACAGGGGGGTACGAGCAGTACTTC	CASRTGTGGYEQYF
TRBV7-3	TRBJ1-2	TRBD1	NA	TGTGCCAGCAGCTACCAGGGGGCCCTTGGCTACACCTTC	CASSYQGALGYTF
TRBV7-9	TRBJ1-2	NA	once	TGTGCCAGCAGCCAACCCCAAGGGGGGGCGCATGACTATGGCTACACCTTC	CASSQPQGGAHDYGYTF
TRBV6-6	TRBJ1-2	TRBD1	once	TGTGCCAGCAGGGGTACCGGGACAGGGTTTTATGGCTACACCTTC	CASRGTGTGFYGYTF
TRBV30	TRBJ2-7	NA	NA	TGTGCCTGGTCGGGACACCCCTACGAGCAGTACTTC	CAWSGHPYEQYF
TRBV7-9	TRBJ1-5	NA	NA	TGTGCCAGCAGCTCCAATTCGGGGGACAATCAGCCCCAGCATTTT	CASSSNSGDNQPQHF
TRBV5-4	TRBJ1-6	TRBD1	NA	TGTGCCAGCAGCCGGACAGGTGGGGTCTATAATTCACCCCTCCACTTT	CASSRTGGVYNSPLHF
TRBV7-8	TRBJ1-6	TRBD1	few	TGTGCCAGCAGCGAGGGGACAGGGTATCGAAATTCCCCCCTCCACTTT	CASSEGTGYRNSPLHF
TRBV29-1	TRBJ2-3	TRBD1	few	TGCAGCGTTGAAGATTTGGACAGGGCCGGTCGTACGCAGTATTTT	CSVEDLDRAGRTQYF
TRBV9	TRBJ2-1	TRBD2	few	TGTGCCAGCAGCGCCCCTTGGAGCGGGGGGGTCGGTGAGCAGTTCTTC	CASSAPWSGGVGEQFF
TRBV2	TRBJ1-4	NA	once	TGTGCCAGCAGGCGCAGGGGCGCGAATGAAAAACTGTTTTTT	CASRRRGANEKLFF
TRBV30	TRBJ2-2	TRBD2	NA	TGTGCCTGGAGTGGACGTAGCGGGGGAATCGGGGAGCTGTTTTTT	CAWSGRSGGIGELFF
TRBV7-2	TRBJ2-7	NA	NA	TGTGCCAGCAGCTTAGGGGACTCATCCTACGAGCAGTACTTC	CASSLGDSSYEQYF
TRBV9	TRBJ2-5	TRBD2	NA	TGTGCCAGCAGCGTTTCAGCGGGGGGCTCCCGAGAGACCCAGTACTTC	CASSVSAGGSRETQYF
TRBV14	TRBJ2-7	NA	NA	TGTGCCAGCAGCCAATCCAGCTCCTACGAGCAGTACTTC	CASSQSSSYEQYF
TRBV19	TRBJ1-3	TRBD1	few	TGTGCCAGTGGACCCGGACAGGGAATATCCACCATATATTTT	CASGPGQGISTIYF
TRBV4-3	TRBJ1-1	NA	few	TGCGCCAGCAGCCAACTAGGATCCAACACTGAAGCTTTCTTT	CASSQLGSNTEAFF
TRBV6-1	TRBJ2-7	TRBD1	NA	TGTGCCAGCAGCCCGGACAGGGGGCGTTACGAGCAGTACTTC	CASSPDRGRYEQYF
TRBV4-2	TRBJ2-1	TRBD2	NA	TGTGCCAGCAGCCAAGAACCAGGCGGGGGGTACCACAATGAGCAGTTCTTC	CASSQEPGGGYHNEQFF
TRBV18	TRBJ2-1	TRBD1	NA	TGTGCCAGCTCCGCTACGGGACAGTCCTACAATGAGCAGTTCTTC	CASSATGQSYNEQFF
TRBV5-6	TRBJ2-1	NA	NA	TGTGCCAGCAGTCTAGCCACCTCCTACAATGAGCAGTTCTTC	CASSLATSYNEQFF
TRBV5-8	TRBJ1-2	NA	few	TGTGCCAGCAGCCCCGGTGATTCGGGATATGGCTACACCTTC	CASSPGDSGYGYTF
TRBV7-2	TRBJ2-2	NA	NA	TGTGCCAGCAGCTTAGCGTGGGGGCGGGCCGGGGAGCTGTTTTTT	CASSLAWGRAGELFF
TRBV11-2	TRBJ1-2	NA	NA	TGTGCCAGCAGCCAAACGCGGGGGCAGGACTATGGCTACACCTTC	CASSQTRGQDYGYTF
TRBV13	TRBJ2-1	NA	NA	TGTGCCAGCAGCTTATCCGGGAGCTCCTACAATGAGCAGTTCTTC	CASSLSGSSYNEQFF
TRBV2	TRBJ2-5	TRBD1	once	TGTGCCAACCGACAGGGGGCGCTTGAGACCCAGTACTTC	CANRQGALETQYF
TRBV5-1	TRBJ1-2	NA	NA	TGCGCCAGCAGAGGAGCTAACTATGGCTACACCTTC	CASRGANYGYTF
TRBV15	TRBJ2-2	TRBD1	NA	TGTGCCACCAGCAGGGACAGGGGGCGAACCGGGGAGCTGTTTTTT	CATSRDRGRTGELFF
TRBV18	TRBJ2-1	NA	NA	TGTGCCAGCTCAACCCGAGCGGCTGAGGGTGAGCAGTTCTTC	CASSTRAAEGEQFF
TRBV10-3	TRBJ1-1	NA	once	TGTGCCATCAGTGAGTCTGACACCTCGAACACTGAAGCTTTCTTT	CAISESDTSNTEAFF
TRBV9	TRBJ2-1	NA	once	TGTGCCAGCAGCGTCTCCAGGGGCGGAACAGATGAGCAGTTCTTC	CASSVSRGGTDEQFF
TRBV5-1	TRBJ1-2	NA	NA	TGCGCCAGCAGCTTGGCCGGGGGACCAAGCTATGGCTACACCTTC	CASSLAGGPSYGYTF
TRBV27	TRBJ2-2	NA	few	TGTGCCAGCAGTTTAGGTGGACACCGGTACGCCGGGGAGCTGTTTTTT	CASSLGGHRYAGELFF
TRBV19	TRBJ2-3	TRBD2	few	TGTGCCAGTAGCCCGGGACTAGCGGGGGGCCAACGGGGAGATACGCAGTATTTT	CASSPGLAGGQRGDTQYF
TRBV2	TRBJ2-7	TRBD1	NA	TGTGCCAGCAGTTCGGGGACAGGGTATGACGAGCAGTACTTC	CASSSGTGYDEQYF
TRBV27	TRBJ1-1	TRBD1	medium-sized	TGTGCCAGCAGTTTGTCCGGGACAGGGACTTCAAAATTT	CASSLSGTGTSKF
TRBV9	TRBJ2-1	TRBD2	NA	TGTGCCAGCAGCGTACGCGGGGGGGCCAATGAGCAGTTCTTC	CASSVRGGANEQFF
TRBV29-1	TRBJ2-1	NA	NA	TGCAGCGTTCCATCCGACAGCCGAAGAGTGGATGAGCAGTTCTTC	CSVPSDSRRVDEQFF